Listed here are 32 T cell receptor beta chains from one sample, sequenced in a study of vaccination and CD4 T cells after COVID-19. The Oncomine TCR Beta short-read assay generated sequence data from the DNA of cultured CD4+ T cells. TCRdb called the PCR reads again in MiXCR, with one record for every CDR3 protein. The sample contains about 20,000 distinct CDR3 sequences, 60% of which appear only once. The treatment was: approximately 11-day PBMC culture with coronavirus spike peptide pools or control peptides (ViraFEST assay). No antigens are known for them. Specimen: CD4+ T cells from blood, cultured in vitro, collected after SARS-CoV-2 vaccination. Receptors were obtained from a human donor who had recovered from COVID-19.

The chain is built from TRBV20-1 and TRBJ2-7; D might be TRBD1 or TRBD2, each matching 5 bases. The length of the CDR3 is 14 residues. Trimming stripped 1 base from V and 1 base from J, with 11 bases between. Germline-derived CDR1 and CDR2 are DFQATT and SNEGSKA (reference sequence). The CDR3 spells CSARAGTGSYEQYF. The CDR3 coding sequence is TGCAGTGCTAGAGCCGGGACGGGATCCTACGAGCAGTACTTC.

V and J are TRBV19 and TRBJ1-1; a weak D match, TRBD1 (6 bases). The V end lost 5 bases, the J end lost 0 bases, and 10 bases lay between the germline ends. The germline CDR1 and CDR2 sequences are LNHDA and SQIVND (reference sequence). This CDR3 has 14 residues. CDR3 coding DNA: TGTGCCAGTAGTCCCACAGGGATGAACACTGAAGCTTTCTTT. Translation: CASSPTGMNTEAFF.

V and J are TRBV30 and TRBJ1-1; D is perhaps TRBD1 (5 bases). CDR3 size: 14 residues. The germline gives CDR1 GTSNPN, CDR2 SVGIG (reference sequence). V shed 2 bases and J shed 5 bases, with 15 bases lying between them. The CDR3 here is CAWSPKGFRTEAFF. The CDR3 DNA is TGTGCCTGGAGTCCGAAGGGGTTTAGAACTGAAGCTTTCTTT. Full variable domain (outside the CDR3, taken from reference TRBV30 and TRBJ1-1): SQTIHQWPATLVQPVGSPLSLECTVEGTSNPNLYWYRQAAGRGLQLLFYSVGIGQISSEVPQNLSASRPQDRQFILSSKKLLLSDSGFYLCAWSPKGFRTEAFFGQGTRLTVV.

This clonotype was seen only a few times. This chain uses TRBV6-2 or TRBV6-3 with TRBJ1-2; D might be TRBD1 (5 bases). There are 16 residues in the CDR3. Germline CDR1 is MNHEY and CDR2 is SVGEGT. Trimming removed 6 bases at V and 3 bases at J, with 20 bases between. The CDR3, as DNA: TGTGCCAGCAGACCATGGGCCCTCGGACAAGACTATGGCTACACCTTC. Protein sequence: CASRPWALGQDYGYTF.

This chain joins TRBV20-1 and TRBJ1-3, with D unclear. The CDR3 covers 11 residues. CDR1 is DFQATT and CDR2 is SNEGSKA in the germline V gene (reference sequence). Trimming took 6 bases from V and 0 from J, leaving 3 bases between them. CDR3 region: CSASSGNTIYF. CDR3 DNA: TGCAGTGCGTCCTCTGGAAACACCATATATTTT.

This CDR3 reads CASARMDGYTF. As DNA, the CDR3 is TGTGCCAGCGCGAGGATGGATGGCTACACCTTC. The chain is built from TRBV2 and TRBJ1-2, with no clear D. Germline lookup yields CDR1 SNHLY and CDR2 FYNNEI. V lost 8 bases, J lost 6 bases, and 10 bases lay in between. The CDR3 extends over 11 amino acids.

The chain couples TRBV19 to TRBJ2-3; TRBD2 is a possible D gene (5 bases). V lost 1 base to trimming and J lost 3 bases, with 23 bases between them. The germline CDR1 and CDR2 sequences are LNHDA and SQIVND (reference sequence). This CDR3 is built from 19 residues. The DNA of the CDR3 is TGTGCCAGTAGTATAGCGCCGGTGAGCGGTACTTTGGTGACAGATACGCAGTATTTT. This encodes CASSIAPVSGTLVTDTQYF.

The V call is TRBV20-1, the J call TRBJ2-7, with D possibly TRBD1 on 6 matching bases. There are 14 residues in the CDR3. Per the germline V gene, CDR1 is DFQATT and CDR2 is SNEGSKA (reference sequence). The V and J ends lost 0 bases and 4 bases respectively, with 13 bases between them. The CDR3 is CSARDWGRGYEQYF. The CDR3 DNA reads TGCAGTGCTAGAGATTGGGGCAGGGGTTACGAGCAGTACTTC.

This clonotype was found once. CDR3 coding DNA: TGTGCCAGCAGCTACCAGGGGGGGTCATCCTACGAGCAGTACTTC. It specifies CASSYQGGSSYEQYF. The chain links TRBV7-9 to TRBJ2-7, with D possibly being TRBD1 or TRBD2 (7 bases each). Trimming removed 4 bases from V and 1 base from J, with 14 bases in between. The CDR3 runs 15 residues. Looked up from germline, CDR1 is SEHNR and CDR2 is FQNEAQ (reference sequence).

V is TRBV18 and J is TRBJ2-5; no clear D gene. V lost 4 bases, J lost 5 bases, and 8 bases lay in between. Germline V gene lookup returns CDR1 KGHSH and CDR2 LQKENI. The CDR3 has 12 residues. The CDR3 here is CASSLQAETQYF. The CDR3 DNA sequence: TGTGCCAGCTCACTTCAGGCGGAGACCCAGTACTTC.

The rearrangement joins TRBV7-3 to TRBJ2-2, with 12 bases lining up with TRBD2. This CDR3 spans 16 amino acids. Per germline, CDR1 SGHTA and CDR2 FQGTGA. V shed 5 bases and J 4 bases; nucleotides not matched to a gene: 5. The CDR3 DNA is TGTGCCAGCAGCAAGACTAGCGGGGGTCTCACCGGGGAGCTGTTTTTT. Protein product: CASSKTSGGLTGELFF.

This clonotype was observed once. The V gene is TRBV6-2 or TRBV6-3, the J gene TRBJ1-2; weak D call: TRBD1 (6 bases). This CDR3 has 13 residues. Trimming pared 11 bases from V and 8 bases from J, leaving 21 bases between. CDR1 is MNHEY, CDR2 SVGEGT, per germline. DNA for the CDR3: TGTGCCTGCACGGGGGGCAGGGCTAAAGGCTACACCTTC. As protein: CACTGGRAKGYTF.

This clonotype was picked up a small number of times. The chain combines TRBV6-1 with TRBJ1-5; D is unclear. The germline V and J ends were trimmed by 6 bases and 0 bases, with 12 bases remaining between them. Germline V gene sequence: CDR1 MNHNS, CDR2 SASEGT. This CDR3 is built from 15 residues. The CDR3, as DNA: TGTGCCAGCAGCCCCCATGCGGGTAGCAATCAGCCCCAGCATTTT. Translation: CASSPHAGSNQPQHF.

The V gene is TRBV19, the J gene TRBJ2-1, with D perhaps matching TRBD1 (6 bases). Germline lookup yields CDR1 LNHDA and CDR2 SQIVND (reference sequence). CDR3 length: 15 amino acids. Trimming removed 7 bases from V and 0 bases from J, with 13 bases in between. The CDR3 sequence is CASTFDRSSYNEQFF. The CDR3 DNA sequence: TGTGCCAGTACGTTTGACAGGAGCTCCTACAATGAGCAGTTCTTC.

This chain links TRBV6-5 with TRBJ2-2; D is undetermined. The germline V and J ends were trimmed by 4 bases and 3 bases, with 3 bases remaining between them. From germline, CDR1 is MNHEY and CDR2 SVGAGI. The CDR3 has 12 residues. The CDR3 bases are TGTGCCAGCAGTTCATACACCGGGGAGCTGTTTTTT. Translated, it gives CASSSYTGELFF.

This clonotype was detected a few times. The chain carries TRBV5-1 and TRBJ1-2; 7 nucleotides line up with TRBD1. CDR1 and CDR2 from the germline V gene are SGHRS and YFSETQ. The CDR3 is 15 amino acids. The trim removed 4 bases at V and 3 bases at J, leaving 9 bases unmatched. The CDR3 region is CASSLRTGMDYGYTF. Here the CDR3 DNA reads TGCGCCAGCAGCCTACGGACAGGCATGGACTATGGCTACACCTTC.

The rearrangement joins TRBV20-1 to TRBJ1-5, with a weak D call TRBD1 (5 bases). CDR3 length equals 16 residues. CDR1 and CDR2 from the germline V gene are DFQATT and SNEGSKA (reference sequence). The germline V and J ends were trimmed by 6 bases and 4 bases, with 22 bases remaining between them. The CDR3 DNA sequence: TGCAGTGCCACGACCGGGACGTCCGCTAAGAATCAGCCCCAGCATTTT. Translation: CSATTGTSAKNQPQHF.

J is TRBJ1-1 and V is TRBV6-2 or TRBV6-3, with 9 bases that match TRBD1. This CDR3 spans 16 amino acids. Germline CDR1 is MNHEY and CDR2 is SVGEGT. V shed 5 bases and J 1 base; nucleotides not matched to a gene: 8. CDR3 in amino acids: CASSPPGQGRNTEAFF. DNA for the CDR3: TGTGCCAGCAGTCCCCCGGGACAGGGCCGGAACACTGAAGCTTTCTTT.

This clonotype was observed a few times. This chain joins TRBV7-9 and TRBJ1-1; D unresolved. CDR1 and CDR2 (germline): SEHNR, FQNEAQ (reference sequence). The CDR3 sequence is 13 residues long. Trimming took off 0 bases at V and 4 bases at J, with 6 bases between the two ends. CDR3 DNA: TGTGCCAGCAGCTTAGCGCACAGCACTGAAGCTTTCTTT. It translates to CASSLAHSTEAFF.

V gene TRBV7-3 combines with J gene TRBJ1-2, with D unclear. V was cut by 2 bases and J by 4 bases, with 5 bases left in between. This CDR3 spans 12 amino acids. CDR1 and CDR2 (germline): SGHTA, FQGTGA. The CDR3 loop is CASSLVPYGYTF. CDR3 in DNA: TGTGCCAGCAGCTTAGTTCCCTATGGCTACACCTTC.

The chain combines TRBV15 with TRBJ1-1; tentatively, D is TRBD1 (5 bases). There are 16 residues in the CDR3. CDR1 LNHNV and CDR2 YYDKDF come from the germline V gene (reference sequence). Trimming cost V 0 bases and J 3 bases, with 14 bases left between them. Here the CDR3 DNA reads TGTGCCACCAGCAGAGACCCACCGGGGGGAGACACTGAAGCTTTCTTT. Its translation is CATSRDPPGGDTEAFF.

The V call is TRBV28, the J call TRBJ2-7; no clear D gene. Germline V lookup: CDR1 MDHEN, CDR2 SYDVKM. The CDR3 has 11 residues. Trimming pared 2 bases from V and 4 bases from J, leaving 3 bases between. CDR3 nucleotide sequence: TGTGCCAGCAGTTTAAAGTACGAGCAGTACTTC. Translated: CASSLKYEQYF.

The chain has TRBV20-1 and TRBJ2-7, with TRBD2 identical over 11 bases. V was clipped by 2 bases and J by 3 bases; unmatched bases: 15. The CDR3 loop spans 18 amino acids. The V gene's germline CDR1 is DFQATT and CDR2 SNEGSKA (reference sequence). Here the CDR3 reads CSARTPWGLAAKIYEQYF. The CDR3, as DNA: TGCAGTGCTAGAACGCCCTGGGGACTAGCGGCCAAAATCTACGAGCAGTACTTC.

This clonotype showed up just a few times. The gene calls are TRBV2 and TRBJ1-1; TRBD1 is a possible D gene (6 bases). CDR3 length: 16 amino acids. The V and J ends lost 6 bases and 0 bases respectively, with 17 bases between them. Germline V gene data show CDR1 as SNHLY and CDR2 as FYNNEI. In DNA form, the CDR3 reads TGTGCCAGCAGGATGGCGACAGGACAAATGAACACTGAAGCTTTCTTT. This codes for CASRMATGQMNTEAFF.

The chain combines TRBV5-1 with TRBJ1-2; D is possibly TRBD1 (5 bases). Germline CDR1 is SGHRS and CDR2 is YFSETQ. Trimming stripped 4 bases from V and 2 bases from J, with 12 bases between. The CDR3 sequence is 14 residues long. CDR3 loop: CASSPEGQNYGYTF. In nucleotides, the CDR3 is TGCGCCAGCAGCCCAGAGGGGCAGAACTATGGCTACACCTTC.

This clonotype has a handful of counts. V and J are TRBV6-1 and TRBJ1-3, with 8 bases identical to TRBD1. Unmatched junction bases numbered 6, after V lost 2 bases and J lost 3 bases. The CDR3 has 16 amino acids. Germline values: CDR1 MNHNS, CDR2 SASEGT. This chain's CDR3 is CASSEPAGGGGNTIYF. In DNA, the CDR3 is TGTGCCAGCAGTGAACCGGCAGGGGGCGGTGGAAACACCATATATTTT.

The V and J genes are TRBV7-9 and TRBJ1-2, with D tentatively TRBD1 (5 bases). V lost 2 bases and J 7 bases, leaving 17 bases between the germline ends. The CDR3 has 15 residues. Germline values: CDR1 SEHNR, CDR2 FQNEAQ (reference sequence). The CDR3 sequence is CASSLSMQGVAGYTF. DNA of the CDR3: TGTGCCAGCAGCTTATCGATGCAGGGAGTTGCTGGCTACACCTTC. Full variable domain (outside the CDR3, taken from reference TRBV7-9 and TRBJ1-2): DTGVSQNPRHKITKRGQNVTFRCDPISEHNRLYWYRQTLGQGPEFLTYFQNEAQLEKSRLLSDRFSAERPKGSFSTLEIQRTEQGDSAMYLCASSLSMQGVAGYTFGSGTRLTVV.

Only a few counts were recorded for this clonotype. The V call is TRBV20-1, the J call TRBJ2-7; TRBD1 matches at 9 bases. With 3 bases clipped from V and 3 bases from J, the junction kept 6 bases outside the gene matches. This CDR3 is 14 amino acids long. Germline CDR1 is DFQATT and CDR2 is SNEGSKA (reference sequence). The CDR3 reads CSARTMTGGYEQYF. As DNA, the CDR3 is TGCAGTGCTAGGACAATGACAGGGGGCTACGAGCAGTACTTC.

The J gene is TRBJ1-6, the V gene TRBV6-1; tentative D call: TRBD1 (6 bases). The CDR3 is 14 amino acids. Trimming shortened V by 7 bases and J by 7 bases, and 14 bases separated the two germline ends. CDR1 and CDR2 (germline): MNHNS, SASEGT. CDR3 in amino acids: CASTPGQQNSPLHF. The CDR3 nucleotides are TGTGCCAGCACCCCGGGACAACAAAATTCACCCCTCCACTTT.

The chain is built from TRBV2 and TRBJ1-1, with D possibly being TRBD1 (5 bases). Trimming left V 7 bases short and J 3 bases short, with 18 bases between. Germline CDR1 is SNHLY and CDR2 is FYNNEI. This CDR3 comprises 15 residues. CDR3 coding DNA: TGTGCCAGCACCCCGTGGGGGGATACTGACACTGAAGCTTTCTTT. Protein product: CASTPWGDTDTEAFF.

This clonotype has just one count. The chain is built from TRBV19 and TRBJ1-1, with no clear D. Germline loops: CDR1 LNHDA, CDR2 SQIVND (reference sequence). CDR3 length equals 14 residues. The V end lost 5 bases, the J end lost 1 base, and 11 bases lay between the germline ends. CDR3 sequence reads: CASSRYASNTEAFF. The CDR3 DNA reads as TGTGCCAGTAGTCGCTACGCGTCGAACACTGAAGCTTTCTTT.

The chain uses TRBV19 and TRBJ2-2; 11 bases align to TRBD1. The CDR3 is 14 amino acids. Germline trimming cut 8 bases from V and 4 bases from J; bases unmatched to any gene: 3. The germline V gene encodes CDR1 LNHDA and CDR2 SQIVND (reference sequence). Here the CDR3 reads CASSGTGGTGELFF. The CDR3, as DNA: TGTGCCAGTTCCGGGACAGGGGGCACCGGGGAGCTGTTTTTT.